One sample yielded the 24 T cell receptor beta chains listed below, sequenced in a study of blood T cell repertoires in COVID-19. Measured with immunoSEQ multiplex PCR; TCRdb has only the in-frame clones, and not every one. The top ten hold roughly 1.2% of the sample, which has fewer than 200,000 clones, around 82% seen once. Sequenced sample: peripheral blood. These receptors came from a man aged 55 to 69 who had recovered from COVID-19.

The chain is built from TRBV5-1 and TRBJ2-1; 12 positions match TRBD1. The CDR3 consists of 15 residues. Losses at the gene ends were 4 bases for V and 8 bases for J; bases not matched to a gene: 7. Germline-derived CDR1 and CDR2 are SGHRS and YFSETQ. CDR3 loop: CASSGPGTGGYEQFF. The DNA of the CDR3 is TGCGCCAGCAGCGGGCCGGGGACAGGGGGCTATGAGCAGTTCTTC.

This chain joins TRBV7-9 and TRBJ1-2, with D possibly being TRBD1 (5 bases). The germline V and J ends were trimmed by 6 bases and 1 base, with 6 bases remaining between them. Germline values: CDR1 SEHNR, CDR2 FQNEAQ (reference sequence). The CDR3 is 12 amino acids. The CDR3 coding sequence is TGTGCCAGCAGTGACAGTAACTATGGCTACACCTTC. Amino acids: CASSDSNYGYTF.

The rearrangement links TRBV27 to TRBJ1-6; the D gene is possibly TRBD1 (6 bases). Germline CDR1 MNHEY, CDR2 SMNVEV (reference sequence). The CDR3 has 14 residues. Trimming took 4 bases from V and 8 from J, leaving 12 bases between them. The CDR3 sequence: CASSSRTAYSPLHF. Here the CDR3 DNA reads TGTGCCAGCAGTTCTAGGACAGCCTATTCACCCCTCCACTTT.

This clone showed up just a few times. The chain carries TRBV7-2 and TRBJ2-6; D might be TRBD1 (5 bases). V shed 4 bases and J shed 14 bases, with 15 bases lying between them. Germline V gene sequence: CDR1 SGHTA, CDR2 FQGNSA. This CDR3 has 13 residues. The CDR3 protein is CASSSELWGLLTF. The CDR3 DNA reads as TGTGCCAGCAGCTCAGAGCTCTGGGGCCTCCTGACTTTC.

The chain joins TRBV2 to TRBJ2-1, with D tentatively TRBD2 (6 bases). Trimming pared 6 bases from V and 9 bases from J, leaving 12 bases between. This CDR3 contains 12 residues. The germline CDR1 and CDR2 sequences are SNHLY and FYNNEI. The CDR3 DNA is TGTGCCAGCAGGTCGGAGGGAGGTGAGCAGTTCTTC. Protein: CASRSEGGEQFF.

The chain links TRBV5-6 to TRBJ2-1, with 11 bases that match TRBD2. Germline V gives CDR1 SGHDT, CDR2 YYEEEE. The J segment lost 10 bases and the V segment lost 5 bases, leaving 8 bases of the junction unmatched. The CDR3 has 14 amino acids. CDR3 nucleotides: TGTGCCAGCAGGCTTAGCGGGGGGGCATGGGAGCAGTTCTTC. It yields the protein CASRLSGGAWEQFF.

The chain is built from TRBV24-1 and TRBJ2-1; no clear D gene. The ends were cut back, 4 bases at V and 12 bases at J, with 15 bases in the middle. The CDR3 loop spans 13 amino acids. CDR1 is KGHDR and CDR2 is SFDVKD in the germline V gene. The CDR3: CATSDLSHAGQFF. The CDR3 nucleotides read TGTGCCACCAGTGACCTTAGCCATGCTGGGCAGTTCTTC.

This sequence joins TRBV7-9 and TRBJ2-3; D perhaps matches TRBD1 (6 bases). The V end lost 3 bases, the J end lost 0 bases, and 16 bases lay between the germline ends. Germline CDR1 is SEHNR and CDR2 is FQNEAQ (reference sequence). CDR3 length: 17 residues. The CDR3 DNA follows: TGTGCCAGCAGCTTCGATGCTTGGACAGCAAGCACAGATACGCAGTATTTT. It specifies CASSFDAWTASTDTQYF.

This chain joins TRBV19 and TRBJ2-5; 7 nucleotides align to TRBD2. The CDR3 has 14 amino acids. Trimming cost V 5 bases and J 0 bases; bases outside gene matches: 3. Germline V gives CDR1 LNHDA, CDR2 SQIVND (reference sequence). The CDR3 sequence is CASSLGLDQETQYF. DNA of the CDR3: TGTGCCAGTAGTCTTGGACTAGACCAAGAGACCCAGTACTTC. Complete variable domain (other parts from reference TRBV19 and TRBJ2-5): DGGITQSPKYLFRKEGQNVTLSCEQNLNHDAMYWYRQDPGQGLRLIYYSQIVNDFQKGDIAEGYSVSREKKESFPLTVTSAQKNPTAFYLCASSLGLDQETQYFGPGTRLLVL.

This sequence joins TRBV3-1 (or the pseudogene TRBV3-2) and TRBJ1-5; weak D call: TRBD1 (5 bases). V lost 6 bases and J 1 base, leaving 10 bases between the germline ends. In germline, CDR1 is LGHDT, CDR2 YNNKEL (reference sequence). The CDR3 loop spans 14 amino acids. CDR3: CASSRGTSNQPQHF. The CDR3 nucleotides read TGTGCCAGCAGTAGGGGTACAAGCAATCAGCCCCAGCATTTT.

The rearrangement links TRBV2 to TRBJ2-2, with 7 bases that match TRBD1. The germline CDR1 and CDR2 sequences are SNHLY and FYNNEI. V shed 4 bases, J shed 1 base, and the junction held 6 bases outside the gene matches. The length of the CDR3 is 16 residues. CDR3 sequence: CASSADRAVNTGELFF. CDR3 DNA: TGTGCCAGCAGTGCCGACAGGGCAGTGAACACCGGGGAGCTGTTTTTT.

The chain links TRBV7-8 to TRBJ2-1, with TRBD2 matching 11 bases. Germline V gives CDR1 SGHVS, CDR2 FQNEAQ. The CDR3 covers 16 residues. After removal of 4 bases from V and 5 bases from J, the junction contained 7 bases not matched to a gene. CDR3 sequence (DNA): TGTGCCAGCAGCTGGATACTAGCGGGGGTGAACAATGAGCAGTTCTTC. Protein sequence: CASSWILAGVNNEQFF.

The chain employs TRBV12-3 or TRBV12-4 and TRBJ1-1; 12 nucleotides agree with TRBD1. The CDR3 has 13 amino acids. V gave up 5 bases and J gave up 9 bases; unmatched junction bases: 4. The CDR3 DNA follows: TGTGCCAGCAGTAGGGACAGGGGGCAGAAAGCTTTCTTT. As protein: CASSRDRGQKAFF.

The V gene is TRBV9, the J gene TRBJ2-3, with 7 positions matching TRBD1. CDR3 length: 15 amino acids. V gave up 3 bases and J gave up 0 bases; unmatched junction bases: 4. Germline V gene data show CDR1 as SGDLS and CDR2 as YYNGEE. CDR3 amino acids: CASSADRASTDTQYF. The CDR3 nucleotides are TGTGCCAGCAGCGCCGACAGGGCGAGCACAGATACGCAGTATTTT. Full variable domain (outside the CDR3, taken from reference TRBV9 and TRBJ2-3): DSGVTQTPKHLITATGQRVTLRCSPRSGDLSVYWYQQSLDQGLQFLIQYYNGEERAKGNILERFSAQQFPDLHSELNLSSLELGDSALYFCASSADRASTDTQYFGPGTRLTVL.

In its sample, this clone was seen once. This chain's CDR3 is CASSKAGNTEAFF. CDR3 DNA sequence: TGTGCCAGCAGTAAGGCGGGAAACACTGAAGCTTTCTTT. This chain connects TRBV6-5 to TRBJ1-1; no firm D call. CDR1 is MNHEY and CDR2 is SVGAGI in the germline V gene. The CDR3 loop spans 13 amino acids. V was pared by 5 bases and J by 2 bases, with 9 bases between.

This chain links TRBV3-1 (or the pseudogene TRBV3-2) with TRBJ2-2, with D possibly matching TRBD2 (5 bases). From germline, CDR1 is LGHDT and CDR2 YNNKEL (reference sequence). There are 15 residues in the CDR3. Trimming took 4 bases from V and 4 from J, leaving 13 bases between them. As DNA, the CDR3 is TGTGCCAGCAGCCCAGCCGGGGAAAGCACCGGGGAGCTGTTTTTT. Its protein product is CASSPAGESTGELFF.

The chain recombines TRBV6-5 with TRBJ1-1; 9 nucleotides match TRBD1. Germline V gene sequence: CDR1 MNHEY, CDR2 SVGAGI. V shed 7 bases, J shed 5 bases, and the junction held 11 bases outside the gene matches. The CDR3 runs 15 residues. CDR3 sequence reads: CASNQLQGAKTEAFF. CDR3 nucleotides: TGTGCCAGCAATCAACTACAGGGGGCTAAAACTGAAGCTTTCTTT.

As concerns this clone: Distinct nucleotide sequences in the sample also encode this CDR3. V usage is TRBV7-3 and J usage is TRBJ1-1, with a weak D call TRBD1 (6 bases). CDR3 size: 13 residues. V was pared by 5 bases and J by 4 bases, with 11 bases between. Germline V CDR1 and CDR2: SGHTA, FQGTGA. CDR3 DNA: TGTGCCAGCAGCACCCAGACAGGCACTGAAGCTTTCTTT. Protein: CASSTQTGTEAFF. Full variable domain (remainder filled in from reference TRBV7-3 and TRBJ1-1): GAGVSQTPSNKVTEKGKYVELRCDPISGHTALYWYRQSLGQGPEFLIYFQGTGAADDSGLPNDRFFAVRPEGSVSTLKIQRTERGDSAVYLCASSTQTGTEAFFGQGTRLTVV.

The rearrangement uses TRBV12-3 or TRBV12-4 and TRBJ1-1; 7 bases map to TRBD1. The CDR3 sequence is 13 residues long. The J segment lost 5 bases and the V segment lost 5 bases, leaving 5 bases of the junction unmatched. Here the CDR3 reads CASSLRQGTEAFF. CDR3 sequence (DNA): TGTGCCAGCAGTCTACGACAGGGAACTGAAGCTTTCTTT.

This chain uses TRBV6-5 with TRBJ1-2; D gene unclear. Germline V lookup: CDR1 MNHEY, CDR2 SVGAGI. The CDR3 is 15 residues long. V dropped 0 bases and J dropped 5 bases, with 13 bases sitting between them. CDR3 coding DNA: TGTGCCAGCAGTTACTCGAAGCACAGCAATTATGGCTACACCTTC. Its translation: CASSYSKHSNYGYTF.

The chain recombines TRBV2 with TRBJ1-1; D unclear. Germline V gene lookup returns CDR1 SNHLY and CDR2 FYNNEI. The CDR3 is 12 residues long. The ends were cut back, 5 bases at V and 10 bases at J, with 14 bases in the middle. This chain's CDR3 is CASSFSGPGAFF. DNA of the CDR3: TGTGCCAGCAGTTTCAGCGGGCCAGGAGCTTTCTTT. Full variable domain (remainder filled in from reference TRBV2 and TRBJ1-1): EPEVTQTPSHQVTQMGQEVILRCVPISNHLYFYWYRQILGQKVEFLVSFYNNEISEKSEIFDDQFSVERPDGSNFTLKIRSTKLEDSAMYFCASSFSGPGAFFGQGTRLTVV.

The table lists this clone with a count of one. The chain carries TRBV3-1 (or the pseudogene TRBV3-2) and TRBJ2-1; D is perhaps TRBD1 (6 bases). Germline V gene data show CDR1 as LGHDT and CDR2 as YNNKEL (reference sequence). The CDR3 consists of 20 residues. Between the trimmed V and J ends, which lost 4 bases and 0 bases, there was a span of 25 bases. In nucleotides, the CDR3 is TGTGCCAGCAGCCCCGTTTGGGACATTACCCAGAGGAGCTCCTACAATGAGCAGTTCTTC. This encodes CASSPVWDITQRSSYNEQFF.

This chain uses TRBV2 with TRBJ2-5, with a possible D match to TRBD2 (6 bases). V lost 6 bases to trimming and J lost 1 base, with 18 bases between them. Germline V gene sequence: CDR1 SNHLY, CDR2 FYNNEI. This CDR3 contains 16 residues. DNA for the CDR3: TGTGCCAGCAGCGGCTCCGGGAGTCCCCTCCAAGAGACCCAGTACTTC. Its translation is CASSGSGSPLQETQYF. The full variable domain, with the rest looked up from reference TRBV2 and TRBJ2-5, is EPEVTQTPSHQVTQMGQEVILRCVPISNHLYFYWYRQILGQKVEFLVSFYNNEISEKSEIFDDQFSVERPDGSNFTLKIRSTKLEDSAMYFCASSGSGSPLQETQYFGPGTRLLVL.

This clone came up once. The chain combines TRBV13 with TRBJ2-1, with 13 positions matching TRBD2. The ends lost 2 bases at V and 8 bases at J; junction bases unmatched: 6. CDR3 length: 16 residues. CDR1 and CDR2 (germline): PRHDT, FYEKMQ (reference sequence). This chain's CDR3 is CASSLYTSGGADEQFF. In DNA, the CDR3 is TGTGCCAGCAGCTTATATACTAGCGGGGGGGCAGATGAGCAGTTCTTC.